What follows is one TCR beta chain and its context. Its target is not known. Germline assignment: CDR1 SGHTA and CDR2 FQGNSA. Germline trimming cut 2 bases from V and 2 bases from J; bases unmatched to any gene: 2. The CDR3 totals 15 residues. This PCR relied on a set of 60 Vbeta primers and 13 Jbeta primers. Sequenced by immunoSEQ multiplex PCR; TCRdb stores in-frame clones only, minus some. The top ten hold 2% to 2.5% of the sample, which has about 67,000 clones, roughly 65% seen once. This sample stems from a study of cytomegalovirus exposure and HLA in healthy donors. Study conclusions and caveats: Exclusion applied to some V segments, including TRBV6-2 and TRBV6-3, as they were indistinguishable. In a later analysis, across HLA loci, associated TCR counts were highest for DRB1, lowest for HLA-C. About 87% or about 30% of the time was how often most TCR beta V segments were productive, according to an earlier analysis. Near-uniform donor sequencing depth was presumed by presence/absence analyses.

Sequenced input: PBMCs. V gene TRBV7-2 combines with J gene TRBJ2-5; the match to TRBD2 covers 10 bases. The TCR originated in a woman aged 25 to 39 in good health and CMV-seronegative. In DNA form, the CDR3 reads TGTGCCAGCAGCTTATCACTAGCGGGGCAAGAGACCCAGTACTTC. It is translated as CASSLSLAGQETQYF.